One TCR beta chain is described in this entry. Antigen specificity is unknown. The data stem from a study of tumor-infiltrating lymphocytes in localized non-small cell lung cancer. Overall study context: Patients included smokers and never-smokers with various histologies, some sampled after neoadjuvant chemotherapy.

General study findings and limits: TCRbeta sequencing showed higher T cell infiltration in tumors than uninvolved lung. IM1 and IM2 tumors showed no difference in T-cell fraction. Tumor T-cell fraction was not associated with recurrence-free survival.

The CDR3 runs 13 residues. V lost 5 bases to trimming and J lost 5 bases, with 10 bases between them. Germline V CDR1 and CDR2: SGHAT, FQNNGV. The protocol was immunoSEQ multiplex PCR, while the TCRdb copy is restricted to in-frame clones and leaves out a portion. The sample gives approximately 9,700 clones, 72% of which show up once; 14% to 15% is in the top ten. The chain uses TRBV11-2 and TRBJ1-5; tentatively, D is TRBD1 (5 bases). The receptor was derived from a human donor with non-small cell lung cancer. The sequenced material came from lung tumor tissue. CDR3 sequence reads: CASSGSGDQPQHF. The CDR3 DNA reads TGTGCCAGCAGCGGATCGGGGGATCAGCCCCAGCATTTT.